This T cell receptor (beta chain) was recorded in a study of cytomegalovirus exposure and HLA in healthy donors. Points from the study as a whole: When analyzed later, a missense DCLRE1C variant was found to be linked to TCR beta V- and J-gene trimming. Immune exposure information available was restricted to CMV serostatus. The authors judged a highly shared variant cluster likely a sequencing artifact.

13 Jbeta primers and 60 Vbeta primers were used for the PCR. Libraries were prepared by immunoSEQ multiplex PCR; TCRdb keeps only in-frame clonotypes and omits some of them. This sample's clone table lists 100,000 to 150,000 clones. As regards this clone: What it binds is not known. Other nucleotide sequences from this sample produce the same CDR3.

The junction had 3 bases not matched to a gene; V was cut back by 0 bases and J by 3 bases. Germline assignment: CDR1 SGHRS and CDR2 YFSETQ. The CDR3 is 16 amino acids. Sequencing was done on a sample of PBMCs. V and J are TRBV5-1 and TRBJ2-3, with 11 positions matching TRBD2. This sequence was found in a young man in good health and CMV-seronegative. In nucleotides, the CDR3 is TGCGCCAGCAGCTTGGCCTTAGCGGGGGGGACAGATACGCAGTATTTT. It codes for CASSLALAGGTDTQYF.